The 18 T cell receptor beta chains below all came from one sample that was sequenced in a study of blood T cell repertoires in COVID-19. TCRdb's copy holds only in-frame clones and misses some; the assay was immunoSEQ multiplex PCR. The repertoire has 250,000 to 350,000 clones, around 81% of them found once; the top ten carry approximately 14%. Sequenced sample: peripheral blood. These receptor sequences come from a person aged 65 to 85 with COVID-19, enrolled during active disease.

J is TRBJ1-5 and V is TRBV28; D gene unclear. CDR1 is MDHEN and CDR2 is SYDVKM in the germline V gene. CDR3 length: 15 residues. V was pared by 4 bases and J by 6 bases, with 16 bases between. The CDR3 spells CASSSVATVSQPQHF. The CDR3 nucleotides are TGTGCCAGCAGTTCAGTAGCGACGGTCAGTCAGCCCCAGCATTTT.

This chain connects TRBV27 to TRBJ2-1, with 14 positions matching TRBD2. This CDR3 is 16 amino acids long. Trimming removed 4 bases from V and 7 bases from J; junction bases left unmatched: 6. In germline, CDR1 is MNHEY, CDR2 SMNVEV (reference sequence). The CDR3 DNA reads TGTGCCAGCAGTTCCAGGACTAGCGGGAGGTCAAATGAGCAGTTCTTC. This translates into CASSSRTSGRSNEQFF.

This clone was detected only a few times. The chain carries TRBV30 and TRBJ1-1, with 8 bases matching TRBD1. In germline, CDR1 is GTSNPN, CDR2 SVGIG (reference sequence). Trimming removed 3 bases from V and 6 bases from J; junction bases left unmatched: 21. CDR3 length equals 18 residues. The CDR3 sequence is CAWRGGSGGESRGAEAFF. The CDR3 bases are TGTGCCTGGAGGGGGGGATCAGGGGGCGAATCCAGAGGCGCTGAAGCTTTCTTT. The complete variable domain, with remaining parts taken from reference TRBV30 and TRBJ1-1, reads SQTIHQWPATLVQPVGSPLSLECTVEGTSNPNLYWYRQAAGRGLQLLFYSVGIGQISSEVPQNLSASRPQDRQFILSSKKLLLSDSGFYLCAWRGGSGGESRGAEAFFGQGTRLTVV.

The chain employs TRBV28 and TRBJ2-7; TRBD2 might be the D (6 bases). The CDR3 is 15 residues long. Looked up from germline, CDR1 is MDHEN and CDR2 is SYDVKM. Between the trimmed V and J ends, which lost 5 bases and 2 bases, there was a span of 16 bases. The CDR3 spells CASSLFRLVTYEQYF. The CDR3 coding sequence is TGTGCCAGCAGTCTCTTTAGACTAGTAACCTACGAGCAGTACTTC.

This clone was recorded a few times. The rearrangement links TRBV30 to TRBJ2-2; 7 bases match TRBD1. With V trimmed by 4 bases and J by 6 bases, 11 bases remained unmatched. There are 15 residues in the CDR3. Germline V gene data show CDR1 as GTSNPN and CDR2 as SVGIG (reference sequence). The CDR3 DNA is TGTGCCTGGATTAGGGGGCCGGTAGCTGCCGGGGAGCTGTTTTTT. Protein sequence: CAWIRGPVAAGELFF.

The rearrangement uses TRBV12-3 or TRBV12-4 and TRBJ1-1; D ambiguous. There are 10 residues in the CDR3. V lost 2 bases and J lost 7, with 2 bases in between. The CDR3 DNA is TGTGCCAGCAGTTTATATGAAGCTTTCTTT. Translated, it gives CASSLYEAFF.

This clone was counted a few times. This CDR3 reads CASSLETGEQFF. The CDR3 nucleotides read TGTGCCAGCAGCTTAGAAACGGGAGAGCAGTTCTTC. The chain uses TRBV7-9 and TRBJ2-1, with D possibly TRBD2 on 5 matching bases. Per germline, CDR1 SEHNR and CDR2 FQNEAQ (reference sequence). Trimming stripped 1 base from V and 10 bases from J, with 8 bases between. The CDR3 is 12 residues long.

This clone occurred a few times. The chain combines TRBV6-6 with TRBJ2-7; D might be TRBD1 (6 bases). Trimming took off 6 bases at V and 4 bases at J, with 16 bases between the two ends. Germline CDR1 is MNHNY and CDR2 is SVGAGI (reference sequence). CDR3 length equals 14 residues. The CDR3 DNA reads TGTGCCAGCAGGCTTAACAGGGACCGGTACGAGCAGTACTTC. Protein sequence: CASRLNRDRYEQYF.

This clone has only one observation. This chain connects TRBV10-1 to TRBJ2-4, with 8 positions matching TRBD1. Germline V gives CDR1 WNHNN, CDR2 SYGVQD (reference sequence). V lost 11 bases to trimming and J lost 5 bases; unmatched junction nucleotides: 8. The CDR3 totals 13 residues. CDR3 DNA sequence: TGCGCCGGCGGACAGGGAAGCCAAAACATTCAGTACTTC. Translated: CAGGQGSQNIQYF.

The J gene is TRBJ1-3, the V gene TRBV5-1; D ambiguous. Germline V CDR1 and CDR2: SGHRS, YFSETQ. This CDR3 has 15 residues. The V end lost 1 base, the J end lost 3 bases, and 11 bases lay between the germline ends. CDR3 in DNA: TGCGCCAGCAGCTTGACCGCAGTCAATGGAAACACCATATATTTT. It is translated as CASSLTAVNGNTIYF.

V gene TRBV4-2 combines with J gene TRBJ2-2; 14 bases fit TRBD2. The CDR3 spans 17 residues. Germline values: CDR1 LGHNA, CDR2 YNFKEQ. V lost 1 base to trimming and J lost 7 bases; unmatched junction nucleotides: 5. The CDR3 DNA is TGTGCCAGCAGCCAAGGACTAGCGGGAGGGCCTGGCGGGGAGCTGTTTTTT. Its protein is CASSQGLAGGPGGELFF.

This chain links TRBV28 with TRBJ2-4; possible D gene TRBD2, 6 bases. V was cut by 6 bases and J by 7 bases, with 16 bases left in between. This CDR3 region has 14 residues. Germline V gene lookup returns CDR1 MDHEN and CDR2 SYDVKM. CDR3 in amino acids: CASSPSRGGNIQYF. The CDR3, as DNA: TGTGCCAGCAGCCCAAGTAGGGGAGGCAACATTCAGTACTTC.

This chain uses TRBV7-2 with TRBJ2-3; 14 bases are a match to TRBD2. The V segment lost 5 bases and the J segment 4 bases; nucleotides outside the gene matches: 5. The CDR3 is 16 residues long. Per germline, CDR1 SGHTA and CDR2 FQGNSA. CDR3 in amino acids: CASSPAGLAGADTQYF. In DNA form, the CDR3 reads TGTGCCAGCAGCCCGGCGGGACTAGCGGGAGCAGATACGCAGTATTTT.

The V and J genes are TRBV3-1 (or the pseudogene TRBV3-2) and TRBJ2-3; TRBD2 matches 10 bases. Germline V gene lookup returns CDR1 LGHDT and CDR2 YNNKEL (reference sequence). The V gene end was trimmed by 5 bases and the J gene end by 2 bases; junction bases not matched to a gene: 4. The CDR3 runs 15 residues. The CDR3 spells CASSASGGDTDTQYF. The CDR3, as DNA: TGTGCCAGCAGCGCAAGCGGGGGGGACACAGATACGCAGTATTTT.

This chain links TRBV4-2 with TRBJ2-3; 8 nucleotides match TRBD2. V trimming: 4 bases; J trimming: 0 bases; junction bases outside the gene matches: 15. The CDR3 has 19 residues. Germline V gene lookup returns CDR1 LGHNA and CDR2 YNFKEQ. The CDR3 reads CASSPLGAGDPRSTDTQYF. CDR3 in DNA: TGTGCCAGCAGCCCTCTGGGAGCGGGGGACCCAAGAAGCACAGATACGCAGTATTTT.

The chain employs TRBV2 and TRBJ1-5; D is uncertain. Germline V gene sequence: CDR1 SNHLY, CDR2 FYNNEI. CDR3 length: 13 residues. V lost 8 bases and J lost 4, with 12 bases in between. The CDR3 region has the DNA TGTGCCAGCCGCGCAGGAACGAATCAGCCCCAGCATTTT. Protein product: CASRAGTNQPQHF.

Written as DNA, the CDR3 is TGTGCCAGCAGCTTACGGTCGGGGAGAGAAGAGACCCAGTACTTC. Translated: CASSLRSGREETQYF. The gene calls are TRBV7-9 and TRBJ2-5, with D maybe TRBD2 (5 bases). The V gene's germline CDR1 is SEHNR and CDR2 FQNEAQ (reference sequence). Trimming removed 2 bases at V and 3 bases at J, with 13 bases between. The CDR3 spans 15 residues. Together with reference TRBV7-9 and TRBJ2-5, the CDR3 gives the full variable domain: DTGVSQNPRHKITKRGQNVTFRCDPISEHNRLYWYRQTLGQGPEFLTYFQNEAQLEKSRLLSDRFSAERPKGSFSTLEIQRTEQGDSAMYLCASSLRSGREETQYFGPGTRLLVL.

V is TRBV15 and J is TRBJ2-2, with D possibly being TRBD1 (6 bases). The CDR3 covers 17 residues. Trimming pared 3 bases from V and 0 bases from J, leaving 14 bases between. CDR1 and CDR2 (germline): LNHNV, YYDKDF (reference sequence). The CDR3 region has the DNA TGTGCCACCAGCAGCCACCACAGGGACCCGAACACCGGGGAGCTGTTTTTT. Translating gives CATSSHHRDPNTGELFF.